The 9 T cell receptor beta chains below all came from one sample that was sequenced in a study of persistence of HIV-infected CD4 T cells. This was the immunoSEQ version 4 assay in survey mode. The protocol was immunoSEQ multiplex PCR, while the TCRdb copy is restricted to in-frame clones and leaves out a portion. The table lists tens of thousands of clones, about nine tenths of them singletons. These receptors lack a known antigen. This nonspecific control used anti-CD3/anti-CD28 bead stimulation of CD4+ T cells. CD4+ T cells upregulating both CD40 ligand and CD69 were sorted as responding cells. The sample consisted of CD4+ T cells sorted from PBMCs after approximately 19-hour stimulation, taken from a patient who received antiretroviral therapy. These receptors all come from an adult man with HIV who was CMV-seropositive.

DNA for the CDR3: TGTGCCAGTGTGGGGGAGGGGACAGTCCTTTACGAGCAGTACTTC. Translating it yields CASVGEGTVLYEQYF. The chain employs TRBV28 and TRBJ2-7; D is possibly TRBD1 or TRBD2 (7 bases each). The CDR3 contains 15 residues. V was shortened by 9 bases and J by 4 bases, with 22 bases between the two germline ends. CDR1 and CDR2 (germline): MDHEN, SYDVKM.

This clone came up once. The chain uses TRBV5-1 and TRBJ2-3; possibly TRBD2 for D (5 bases). V was trimmed by 6 bases and J by 2 bases, leaving 13 bases between them. Germline loops: CDR1 SGHRS, CDR2 YFSETQ. CDR3 length: 14 residues. The CDR3, as DNA: TGCGCCAGCACCCAGCGGCCCACCACAGATACGCAGTATTTT. This codes for CASTQRPTTDTQYF.

This clone was counted once. The rearrangement joins TRBV7-9 to TRBJ2-7; D may be TRBD1 (5 bases). Germline CDR1 reads SEHNR; CDR2 reads FQNEAQ (reference sequence). This CDR3 is built from 15 residues. Deletions cut 5 bases from V and 2 bases from J, with 16 bases between. The CDR3 is CASSAPSGIPYEQYF. CDR3 sequence (DNA): TGTGCCAGCAGCGCACCCTCAGGGATCCCCTACGAGCAGTACTTC.

The chain recombines TRBV5-1 with TRBJ1-1; D call uncertain. Trimming stripped 0 bases from V and 3 bases from J, with 6 bases between. Per germline, CDR1 SGHRS and CDR2 YFSETQ. The CDR3 is 13 residues long. The CDR3 sequence is CASSLELDTEAFF. CDR3 nucleotides: TGCGCCAGCAGCTTGGAACTGGACACTGAAGCTTTCTTT.

The chain joins TRBV2 to TRBJ2-1; TRBD2 agrees at 9 bases. The CDR3 spans 14 residues. J lost 8 bases, V lost 7 bases, and 9 bases had no gene match. Germline CDR1 is SNHLY and CDR2 is FYNNEI. The CDR3 DNA reads as TGTGCCAGCAAGGGGCGGCGGGGGGGCCATGAGCAGTTCTTC. Encoded protein: CASKGRRGGHEQFF.

J is TRBJ2-7 and V is TRBV20-1; no firm D call. The length of the CDR3 is 10 residues. Germline CDR1 DFQATT, CDR2 SNEGSKA (reference sequence). The CDR3 nucleotides are TGCACCGCTAATCCCTACGAGCAGTACTTC. This encodes CTANPYEQYF.

The chain employs TRBV27 and TRBJ2-3, with 9 bases fitting TRBD2. The CDR3 has 15 residues. Unmatched junction bases numbered 3, after V lost 4 bases and J lost 1 base. Germline V lookup: CDR1 MNHEY, CDR2 SMNVEV (reference sequence). CDR3 sequence (DNA): TGTGCCAGCAGTTCTTGGACTAGCGGCACAGATACGCAGTATTTT. Its protein product is CASSSWTSGTDTQYF.

V is TRBV5-4 and J is TRBJ2-2, with a weak D call TRBD1 (6 bases). CDR3 length: 15 amino acids. The V gene's germline CDR1 is SGHNT and CDR2 YYREEE (reference sequence). With 4 bases removed from V and 5 bases from J, the gap between germline ends came to 15 bases. The CDR3 coding sequence is TGTGCCAGCAGCCTCGGACAGTCACTAACCGGGGAGCTGTTTTTT. Its translation is CASSLGQSLTGELFF.

J is TRBJ2-3 and V is TRBV5-1; 8 nucleotides agree with TRBD2. The CDR3 loop spans 15 amino acids. Unmatched junction bases numbered 3, after V lost 0 bases and J lost 3 bases. Germline CDR1 is SGHRS and CDR2 is YFSETQ. CDR3 in DNA: TGCGCCAGCAGCTTGGTTAGCGGGGCTACAGATACGCAGTATTTT. Its translation is CASSLVSGATDTQYF.